Described below is a single T cell receptor (beta chain) sequence and its context. Its antigen is still unknown. With a J-beta primer mix and a sample-barcoded 5' primer, a second PCR ran about 7 to 12 cycles. Each sample yielded at least 2.5 million CDR3-containing paired-end reads. TCRdb fed the 5' RACE reads into MiXCR, producing one record per CDR3 protein. The table includes about 780,000 distinct CDR3 sequences, 62% detected once. This sample is drawn from a study of blood T cells in healthy people across ages. Study-level findings and limits: Unknown donor CMV status possibly confounded expanded clonotype changes.

Isolation of PBMCs gave at least 6 million cells per sample. The clonotype originates from a man aged 25 to 40 in good health. Sample: blood.

The CDR3: CASSLEGLNEQYF. DNA of the CDR3: TGCGCCAGCAGCCTCGAAGGGCTTAACGAGCAGTACTTC. This chain connects TRBV4-1 to TRBJ2-7; no firm D call. This CDR3 has 13 residues. The V end lost 4 bases, the J end lost 5 bases, and 12 bases lay between the germline ends. CDR1 and CDR2 from the germline V gene are MGHRA and YSYEKL.